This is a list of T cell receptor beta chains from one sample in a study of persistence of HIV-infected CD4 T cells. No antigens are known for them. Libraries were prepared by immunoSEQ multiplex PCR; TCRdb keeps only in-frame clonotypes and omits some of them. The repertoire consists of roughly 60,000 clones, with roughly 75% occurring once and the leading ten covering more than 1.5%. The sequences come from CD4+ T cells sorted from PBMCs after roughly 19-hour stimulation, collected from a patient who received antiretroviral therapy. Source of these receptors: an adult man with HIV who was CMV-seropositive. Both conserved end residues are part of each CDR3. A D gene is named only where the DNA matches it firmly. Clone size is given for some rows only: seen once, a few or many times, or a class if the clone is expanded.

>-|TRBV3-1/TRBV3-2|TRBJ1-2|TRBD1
CASSPTGGANYGYTF
TGTGCCAGCAGCCCGACAGGGGGAGCTAACTATGGCTACACCTTC
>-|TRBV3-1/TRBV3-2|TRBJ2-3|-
CASSQTPQATDTQYF
TGTGCCAGCAGCCAAACCCCCCAGGCCACAGATACGCAGTATTTT
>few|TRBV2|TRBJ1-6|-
CASSSYRDSPLHF
TGTGCCAGCAGCTCTTACAGGGATTCACCCCTCCACTTT
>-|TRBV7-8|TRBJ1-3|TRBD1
CASSSDRANTIYF
TGTGCCAGCAGCTCGGACAGGGCGAACACCATATATTTT
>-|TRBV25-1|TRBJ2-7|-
CASRSWYEQYF
TGTGCCAGCAGGAGTTGGTACGAGCAGTACTTC
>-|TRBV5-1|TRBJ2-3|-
CASSPTGTTDTQYF
TGCGCCAGCAGCCCGACAGGAACCACAGATACGCAGTATTTT
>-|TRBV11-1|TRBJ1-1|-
CASSRGRMNTEAFF
TGTGCCAGCAGCCGCGGCCGGATGAACACTGAAGCTTTCTTT
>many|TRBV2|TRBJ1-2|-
CASSPNAANYGYTF
TGTGCCAGCAGTCCTAATGCAGCTAACTATGGCTACACCTTC
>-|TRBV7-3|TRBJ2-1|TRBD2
CASSLRSGGRDEQFF
TGTGCCAGCAGCTTAAGGAGCGGGGGACGGGATGAGCAGTTCTTC
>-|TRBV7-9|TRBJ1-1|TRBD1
CASSSQGMGGTEAFF
TGTGCCAGCAGTTCACAGGGGATGGGAGGCACTGAAGCTTTCTTT
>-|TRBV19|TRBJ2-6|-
CASSLELSGANVLTF
TGTGCCAGTAGTCTCGAACTCTCTGGGGCCAACGTCCTGACTTTC
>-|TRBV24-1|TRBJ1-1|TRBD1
CATSTGQGIRDTEAFF
TGTGCCACCAGTACGGGACAGGGCATTCGGGACACTGAAGCTTTCTTT
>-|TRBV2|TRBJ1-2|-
CASSGQGNNYGYTF
TGTGCCAGCAGTGGGCAGGGAAATAACTATGGCTACACCTTC
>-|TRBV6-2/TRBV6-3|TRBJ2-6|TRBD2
CASSRGVSGANVLTF
TGTGCCAGCAGTCGGGGGGTCTCTGGGGCCAACGTCCTGACTTTC
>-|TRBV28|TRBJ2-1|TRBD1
CASSRQGATNEQFF
TGTGCCAGCAGTAGACAGGGGGCTACCAATGAGCAGTTCTTC
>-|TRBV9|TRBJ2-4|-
CASSHTEQGWNIQYF
TGTGCCAGCAGCCACACCGAGCAGGGTTGGAACATTCAGTACTTC
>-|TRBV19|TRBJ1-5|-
CASSKGLGNQPQHF
TGTGCCAGTAGTAAAGGGTTGGGCAATCAGCCCCAGCATTTT
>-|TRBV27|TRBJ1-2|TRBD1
CASRTGTGGKGYTF
TGTGCCAGCAGGACCGGGACAGGGGGGAAAGGCTACACCTTC
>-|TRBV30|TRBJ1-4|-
CAWSVPRGRFEKLFF
TGTGCCTGGAGTGTTCCGCGGGGGCGATTTGAAAAACTGTTTTTT
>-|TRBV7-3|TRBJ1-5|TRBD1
CASSLTPKTGHGNQPQHF
TGTGCCAGCAGCTTAACCCCCAAGACAGGGCATGGCAATCAGCCCCAGCATTTT
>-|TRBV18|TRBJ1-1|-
CASSATVGYMNTEAFF
TGTGCCAGCTCAGCTACTGTGGGTTACATGAACACTGAAGCTTTCTTT
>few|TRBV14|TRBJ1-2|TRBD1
CASSQYKTGGGLTQLTF
TGTGCCAGCAGCCAGTACAAGACAGGGGGCGGACTAACCCAACTCACCTTC